These T cell receptor beta chains were read from a single sample in a study of T cell repertoires in ileal Crohn's disease. TCRdb keeps only in-frame clones here, not all; method: immunoSEQ multiplex PCR. The sample gives roughly 14,000 clones, 60% to 85% of which show up once; roughly 4.5% is in the top ten. The sequenced sample was ileal tissue. These receptor sequences come from an adult with Crohn's disease. The CDR3 runs from the conserved cysteine through the conserved F or W. Each record gives: J gene, CDR3 length, V gene, D gene, CDR3 protein. The D gene is left open where the match is weak.

>TRBJ2-7|12|TRBV28|TRBD2
CASRYRLAEYNF
>TRBJ1-5|14|TRBV7-2|NA
CASSLVGVNQPQHF
>TRBJ2-3|14|TRBV18|TRBD2
CASSPGTNTDTQYF
>TRBJ2-3|15|TRBV4-2|TRBD2
CASSQLLAGPDTQYF
>TRBJ1-2|14|TRBV9|NA
CASSARGGLYGYTF
>TRBJ2-7|14|TRBV7-9|TRBD1
CASSPDRYSYEQYF
>TRBJ1-3|16|TRBV9|NA
CASSANRVSSGNTIYF
>TRBJ2-2|14|TRBV5-1|NA
CASRPGTTTGELFF
>TRBJ2-3|15|TRBV9|NA
CASSVEGTRTDTQYF
>TRBJ1-5|16|TRBV28|NA
CASIRPGGGGHQPQHF
>TRBJ2-1|16|TRBV7-3|TRBD1
CASSSYAGTGYNEQFF
>TRBJ2-1|12|TRBV10-3|NA
CAIRGPGVEQFF
>TRBJ1-2|14|TRBV7-9|NA
CASSLAVINYGYTF
>TRBJ2-5|14|TRBV7-9|NA
CASSLGRGQETQYF
>TRBJ1-4|17|TRBV28|TRBD1
CASSLIGQGSTNEKLFF
>TRBJ2-5|13|TRBV7-9|NA
CASSLDAGETQYF
>TRBJ1-2|13|TRBV28|NA
CATGGGRAYGYTF